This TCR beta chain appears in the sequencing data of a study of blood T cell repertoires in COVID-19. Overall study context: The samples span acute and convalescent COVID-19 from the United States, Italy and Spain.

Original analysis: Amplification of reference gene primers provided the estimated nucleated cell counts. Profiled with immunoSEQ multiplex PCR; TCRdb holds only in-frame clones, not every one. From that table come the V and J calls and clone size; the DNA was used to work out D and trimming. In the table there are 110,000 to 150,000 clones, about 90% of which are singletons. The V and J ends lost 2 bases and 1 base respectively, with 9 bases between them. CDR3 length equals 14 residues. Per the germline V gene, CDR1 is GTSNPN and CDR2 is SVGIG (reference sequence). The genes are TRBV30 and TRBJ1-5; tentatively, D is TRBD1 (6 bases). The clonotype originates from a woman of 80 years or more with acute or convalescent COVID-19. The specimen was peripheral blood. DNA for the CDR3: TGTGCCTGGAGTTCAGGGGCGAGCAATCAGCCCCAGCATTTT. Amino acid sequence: CAWSSGASNQPQHF.